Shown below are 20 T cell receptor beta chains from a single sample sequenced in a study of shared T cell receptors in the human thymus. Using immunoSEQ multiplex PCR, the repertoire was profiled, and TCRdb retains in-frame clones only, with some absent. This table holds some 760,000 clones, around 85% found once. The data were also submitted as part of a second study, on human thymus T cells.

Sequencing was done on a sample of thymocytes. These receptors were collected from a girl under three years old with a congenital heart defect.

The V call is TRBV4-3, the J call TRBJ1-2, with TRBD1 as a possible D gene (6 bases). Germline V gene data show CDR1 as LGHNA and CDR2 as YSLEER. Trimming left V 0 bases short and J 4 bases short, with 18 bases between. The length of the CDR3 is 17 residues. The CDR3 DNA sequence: TGCGCCAGCAGCCAAGATTTTCGGACAGTCACGCTCTATGGCTACACCTTC. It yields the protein CASSQDFRTVTLYGYTF.

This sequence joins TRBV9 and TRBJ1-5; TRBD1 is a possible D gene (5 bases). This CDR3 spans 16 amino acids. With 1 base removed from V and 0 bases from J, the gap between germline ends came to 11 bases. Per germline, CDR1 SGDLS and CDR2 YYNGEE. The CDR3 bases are TGTGCCAGCAGCGTAACGACAGTGAATAGCAATCAGCCCCAGCATTTT. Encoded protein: CASSVTTVNSNQPQHF.

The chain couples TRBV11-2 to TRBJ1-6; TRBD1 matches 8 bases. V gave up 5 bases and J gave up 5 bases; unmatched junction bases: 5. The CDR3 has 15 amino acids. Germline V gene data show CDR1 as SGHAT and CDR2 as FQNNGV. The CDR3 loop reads CASSLTGGNNSPLHF. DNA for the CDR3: TGTGCCAGCAGCCTTACAGGGGGGAATAATTCACCCCTCCACTTT.

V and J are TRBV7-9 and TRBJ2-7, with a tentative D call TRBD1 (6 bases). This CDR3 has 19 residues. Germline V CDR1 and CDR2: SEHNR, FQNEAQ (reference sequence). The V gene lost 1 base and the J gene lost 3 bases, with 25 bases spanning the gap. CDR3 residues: CASSLEIPLHTGPIYEQYF. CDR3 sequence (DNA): TGTGCCAGCAGCTTAGAAATCCCTCTACATACAGGGCCCATCTACGAGCAGTACTTC.

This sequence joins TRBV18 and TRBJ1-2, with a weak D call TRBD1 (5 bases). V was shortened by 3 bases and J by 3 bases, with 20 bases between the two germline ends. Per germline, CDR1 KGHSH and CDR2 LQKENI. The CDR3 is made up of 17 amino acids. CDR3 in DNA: TGTGCCAGCTCACCGGATAGACAGCGCGCCGTGGACTATGGCTACACCTTC. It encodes CASSPDRQRAVDYGYTF.

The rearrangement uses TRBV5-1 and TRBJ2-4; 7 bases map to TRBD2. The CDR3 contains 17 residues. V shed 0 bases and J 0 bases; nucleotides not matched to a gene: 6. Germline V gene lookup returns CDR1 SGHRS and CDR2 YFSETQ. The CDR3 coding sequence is TGCGCCAGCAGCTTGGCCGGGGGGTACTTAGCCAAAAACATTCAGTACTTC. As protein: CASSLAGGYLAKNIQYF.

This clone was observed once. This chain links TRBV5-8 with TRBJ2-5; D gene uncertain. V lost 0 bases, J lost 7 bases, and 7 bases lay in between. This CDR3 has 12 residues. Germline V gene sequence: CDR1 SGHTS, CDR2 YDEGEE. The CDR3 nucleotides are TGTGCCAGCAGCTTGGTTAGTAGGACCCAGTACTTC. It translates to CASSLVSRTQYF.

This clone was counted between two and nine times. In DNA form, the CDR3 reads TGTGCCAGCCAGGGAGGACTAGCGGGTAGCGGCGACGAGCAGTACTTC. As protein: CASQGGLAGSGDEQYF. This sequence joins TRBV6-6 and TRBJ2-7, with 11 positions matching TRBD2. This CDR3 region has 16 residues. V dropped 8 bases and J dropped 5; count of bases not matched to a gene: 14. CDR1 is MNHNY, CDR2 SVGAGI, per germline (reference sequence).

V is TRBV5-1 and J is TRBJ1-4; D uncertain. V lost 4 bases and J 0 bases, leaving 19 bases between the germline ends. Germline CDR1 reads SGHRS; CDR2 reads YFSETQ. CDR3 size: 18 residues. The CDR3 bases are TGCGCCAGCAGCCCCGCCGCCCCACACAGAGCAACTAATGAAAAACTGTTTTTT. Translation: CASSPAAPHRATNEKLFF.

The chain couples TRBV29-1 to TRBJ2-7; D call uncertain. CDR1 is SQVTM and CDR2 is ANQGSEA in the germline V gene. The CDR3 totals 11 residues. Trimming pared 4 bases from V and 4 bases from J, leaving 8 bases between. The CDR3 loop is CSVACDYEQYF. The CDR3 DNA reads TGCAGCGTTGCTTGCGATTACGAGCAGTACTTC.

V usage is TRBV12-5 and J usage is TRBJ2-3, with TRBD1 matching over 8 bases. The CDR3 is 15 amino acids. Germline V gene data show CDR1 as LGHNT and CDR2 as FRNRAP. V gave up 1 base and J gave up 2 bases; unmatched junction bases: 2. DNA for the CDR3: TGTGCTAGTGGTTTGGGACAGGGGACCACAGATACGCAGTATTTT. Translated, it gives CASGLGQGTTDTQYF.

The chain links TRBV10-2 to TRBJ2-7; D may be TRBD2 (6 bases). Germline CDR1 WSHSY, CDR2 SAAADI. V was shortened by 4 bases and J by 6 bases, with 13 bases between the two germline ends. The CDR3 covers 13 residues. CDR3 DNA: TGCGCCAGCAGTGCGGGAGACTACGTCGAGCAGTACTTC. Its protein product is CASSAGDYVEQYF.

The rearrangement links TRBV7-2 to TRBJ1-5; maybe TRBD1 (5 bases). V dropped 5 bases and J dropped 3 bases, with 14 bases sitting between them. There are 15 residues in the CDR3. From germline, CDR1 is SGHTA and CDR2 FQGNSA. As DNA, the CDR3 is TGTGCCAGCAGCCGAAATTCAGGGCTCAATCAGCCCCAGCATTTT. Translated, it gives CASSRNSGLNQPQHF.

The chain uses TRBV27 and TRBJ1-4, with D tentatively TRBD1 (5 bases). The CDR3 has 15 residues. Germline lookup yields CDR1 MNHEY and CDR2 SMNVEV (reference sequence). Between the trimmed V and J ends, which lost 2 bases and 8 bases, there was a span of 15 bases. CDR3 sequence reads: CASSLKVGGVEKLFF. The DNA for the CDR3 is TGTGCCAGCAGTTTAAAGGTCGGGGGGGTAGAAAAACTGTTTTTT. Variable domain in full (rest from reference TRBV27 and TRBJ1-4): EAQVTQNPRYLITVTGKKLTVTCSQNMNHEYMSWYRQDPGLGLRQIYYSMNVEVTDKGDVPEGYKVSRKEKRNFPLILESPSPNQTSLYFCASSLKVGGVEKLFFGSGTQLSVL.

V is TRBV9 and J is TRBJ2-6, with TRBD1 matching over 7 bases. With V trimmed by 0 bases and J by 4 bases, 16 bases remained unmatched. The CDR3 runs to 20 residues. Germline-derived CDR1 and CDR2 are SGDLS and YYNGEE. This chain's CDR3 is CASSVAVRDSTPGGANVLTF. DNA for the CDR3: TGTGCCAGCAGCGTAGCGGTCCGGGACAGTACCCCGGGGGGGGCCAACGTCCTGACTTTC.

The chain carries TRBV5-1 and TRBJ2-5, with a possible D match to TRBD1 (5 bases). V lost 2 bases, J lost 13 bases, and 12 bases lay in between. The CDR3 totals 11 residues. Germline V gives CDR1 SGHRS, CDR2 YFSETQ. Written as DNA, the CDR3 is TGCGCCAGCAGCTTTCAGGGTCCCCGGTACTTC. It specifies CASSFQGPRYF.

The CDR3 spells CASSLCRQRMNTGELFF. CDR3 DNA: TGTGCCAGCAGCTTGTGCCGACAGAGAATGAACACCGGGGAGCTGTTTTTT. The genes are TRBV7-6 and TRBJ2-2; D might be TRBD1 (5 bases). In germline, CDR1 is SGHVS, CDR2 FNYEAQ. There are 17 residues in the CDR3. V was clipped by 3 bases and J by 1 base, with 15 bases between them.

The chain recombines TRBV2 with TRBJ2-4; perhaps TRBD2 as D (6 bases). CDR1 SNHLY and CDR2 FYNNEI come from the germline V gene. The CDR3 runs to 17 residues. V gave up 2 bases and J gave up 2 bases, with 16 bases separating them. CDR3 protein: CASSERAGGNSKNIQYF. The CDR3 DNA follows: TGTGCCAGCAGTGAAAGGGCGGGCGGGAACTCCAAAAACATTCAGTACTTC.

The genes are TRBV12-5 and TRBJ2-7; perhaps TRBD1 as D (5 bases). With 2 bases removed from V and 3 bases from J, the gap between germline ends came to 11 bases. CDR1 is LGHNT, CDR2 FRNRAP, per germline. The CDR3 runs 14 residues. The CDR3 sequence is CASGLFAGNYEQYF. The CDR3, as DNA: TGTGCTAGTGGTTTGTTTGCAGGGAACTACGAGCAGTACTTC.

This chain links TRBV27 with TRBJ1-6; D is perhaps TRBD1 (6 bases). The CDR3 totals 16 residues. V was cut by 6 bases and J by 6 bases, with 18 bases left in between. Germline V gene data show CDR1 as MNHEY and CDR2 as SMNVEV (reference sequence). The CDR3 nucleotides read TGTGCCAGCAGCCACATAAGTTGCAGGGGTAATTCACCCCTCCACTTT. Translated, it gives CASSHISCRGNSPLHF.